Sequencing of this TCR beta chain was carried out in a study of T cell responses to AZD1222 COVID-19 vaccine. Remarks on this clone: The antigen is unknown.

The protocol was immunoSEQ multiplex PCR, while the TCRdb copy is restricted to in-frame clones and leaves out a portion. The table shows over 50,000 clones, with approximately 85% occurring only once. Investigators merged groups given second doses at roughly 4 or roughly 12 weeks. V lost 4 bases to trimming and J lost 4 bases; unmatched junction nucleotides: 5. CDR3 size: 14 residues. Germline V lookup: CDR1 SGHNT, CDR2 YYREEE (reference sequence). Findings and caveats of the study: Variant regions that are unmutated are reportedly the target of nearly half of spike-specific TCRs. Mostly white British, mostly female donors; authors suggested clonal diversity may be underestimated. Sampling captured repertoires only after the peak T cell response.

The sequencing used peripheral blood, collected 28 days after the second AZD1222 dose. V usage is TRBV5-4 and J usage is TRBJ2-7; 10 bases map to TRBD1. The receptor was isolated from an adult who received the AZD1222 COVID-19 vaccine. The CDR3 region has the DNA TGTGCCAGCAGCCCTGGACAGGGGGGATACGAGCAGTACTTC. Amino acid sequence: CASSPGQGGYEQYF.